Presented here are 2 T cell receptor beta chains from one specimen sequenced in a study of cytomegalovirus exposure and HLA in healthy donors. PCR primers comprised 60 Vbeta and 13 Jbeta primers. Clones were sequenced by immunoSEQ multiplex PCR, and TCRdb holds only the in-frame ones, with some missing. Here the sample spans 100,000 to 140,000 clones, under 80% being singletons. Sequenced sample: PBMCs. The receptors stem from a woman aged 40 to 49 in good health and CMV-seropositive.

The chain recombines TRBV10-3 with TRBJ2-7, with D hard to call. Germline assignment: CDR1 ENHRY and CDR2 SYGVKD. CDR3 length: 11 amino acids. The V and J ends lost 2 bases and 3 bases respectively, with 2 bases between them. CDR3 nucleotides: TGTGCCATCAGTGAGCTCTACGAGCAGTACTTC. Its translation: CAISELYEQYF.

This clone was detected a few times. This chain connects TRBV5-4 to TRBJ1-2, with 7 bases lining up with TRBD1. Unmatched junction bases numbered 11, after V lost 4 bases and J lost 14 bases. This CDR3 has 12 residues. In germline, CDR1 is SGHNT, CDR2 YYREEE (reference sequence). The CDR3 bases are TGTGCCAGCAGCCTCACCGGGACAGTCGTTACCTTC. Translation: CASSLTGTVVTF.